The 27 T cell receptor beta chains in this list originate from one sample, sequenced in a study of T cell repertoires in cytomegalovirus infection. TCRdb re-called the reads with MiXCR, one entry per CDR3 protein. The sample includes 550,000 to 850,000 distinct CDR3 sequences, approximately 33% seen only once; the top ten take roughly 18%. Their antigens are not known. The specimen comprised cultured PBMCs, sampled from culture after CMV antigen stimulation. All receptors derive from a human donor in good health (CMV status not recorded). Some clones in this sample may be carry-over from other donors' samples.

This clonotype was seen repeatedly, ten times or more. This chain connects TRBV7-8 to TRBJ2-7, with a tentative D call TRBD2 (6 bases). The CDR3 is 15 residues long. Germline-derived CDR1 and CDR2 are SGHVS and FQNEAQ. Trimming removed 3 bases from V and 1 base from J, with 13 bases in between. The CDR3 coding sequence is TGTGCCAGCAGCTTGGGTACTAGCACGTCCTACGAGCAGTACTTC. It yields the protein CASSLGTSTSYEQYF.

The gene calls are TRBV7-9 and TRBJ2-3; D call uncertain. Deletions cut 0 bases from V and 6 bases from J, with 13 bases between. The CDR3 extends over 15 amino acids. Germline CDR1 and CDR2: SEHNR and FQNEAQ (reference sequence). CDR3 DNA: TGTGCCAGCAGCTTAGCTTTGGCTAGTAGGGATACGCAGTATTTT. The encoded protein is CASSLALASRDTQYF. The whole variable domain, filled in from reference TRBV7-9 and TRBJ2-3, reads DTGVSQNPRHKITKRGQNVTFRCDPISEHNRLYWYRQTLGQGPEFLTYFQNEAQLEKSRLLSDRFSAERPKGSFSTLEIQRTEQGDSAMYLCASSLALASRDTQYFGPGTRLTVL.

This chain links TRBV10-1 with TRBJ2-1, with 8 bases that match TRBD2. Losses at the gene ends were 6 bases for V and 9 bases for J; bases not matched to a gene: 7. CDR1 WNHNN and CDR2 SYGVQD come from the germline V gene (reference sequence). CDR3 size: 13 residues. In nucleotides, the CDR3 is TGCGCCAGCAGCCGTCAGCGGGAGTCTGAGCAGTTCTTC. Translated: CASSRQRESEQFF.

This clonotype has a count of ten or more. The chain joins TRBV7-7 to TRBJ2-2; D is undetermined. With 1 base removed from V and 1 base from J, the gap between germline ends came to 7 bases. The CDR3 spans 15 residues. CDR1 is SSHAT, CDR2 FNYEAQ, per germline (reference sequence). The CDR3 loop reads CASSLDRGNTGELFF. CDR3 DNA: TGTGCCAGCAGCTTAGATCGAGGGAACACCGGGGAGCTGTTTTTT. Variable domain in full (rest from reference TRBV7-7 and TRBJ2-2): GAGVSQSPRYKVTKRGQDVTLRCDPISSHATLYWYQQALGQGPEFLTYFNYEAQPDKSGLPSDRFSAERPEGSISTLTIQRTEQRDSAMYRCASSLDRGNTGELFFGEGSRLTVL.

This clonotype was seen a handful of times. V usage is TRBV4-1 and J usage is TRBJ2-7; 9 bases fit TRBD2. Germline CDR1 and CDR2: MGHRA and YSYEKL. J was trimmed by 4 bases and V by 4 bases; bases with no gene match: 8. The length of the CDR3 is 15 residues. The CDR3: CASSLRLADRYEQYF. The CDR3 nucleotides read TGCGCCAGCAGCCTAAGACTAGCGGACCGGTACGAGCAGTACTTC.

This clonotype was detected only a few times. The rearrangement uses TRBV18 and TRBJ2-1; 11 bases line up with TRBD2. CDR1 KGHSH and CDR2 LQKENI come from the germline V gene. This CDR3 has 16 amino acids. J gave up 4 bases and V 6 bases, and 8 bases lay outside the gene matches. In DNA form, the CDR3 reads TGTGCCAGCTCGCAGCTGGGACTAGCGGATTACAATGAGCAGTTCTTC. Residues: CASSQLGLADYNEQFF.

Here the CDR3 reads CASSPNSGSSYEQYF. CDR3 nucleotides: TGCGCCAGCAGCCCGAACAGCGGGAGCTCCTACGAGCAGTACTTC. The chain carries TRBV5-1 and TRBJ2-7; TRBD2 matches at 8 bases. In germline, CDR1 is SGHRS, CDR2 YFSETQ. J gave up 0 bases and V 4 bases, and 6 bases lay outside the gene matches. The CDR3 runs 15 residues.

The sample holds a few counts of this clonotype. V gene TRBV7-2 combines with J gene TRBJ2-1; D might be TRBD1 or TRBD2, each matching 5 bases. Germline CDR1 and CDR2: SGHTA and FQGNSA. Trimming left V 8 bases short and J 8 bases short, with 19 bases between. The CDR3 is made up of 14 amino acids. The CDR3 DNA reads TGTGCCAGCGGCCTAGATCCACGAGGGGATGAGCAGTTCTTC. This gives the protein CASGLDPRGDEQFF. The whole variable domain, filled in from reference TRBV7-2 and TRBJ2-1, reads GAGVSQSPSNKVTEKGKDVELRCDPISGHTALYWYRQSLGQGLEFLIYFQGNSAPDKSGLPSDRFSAERTGGSVSTLTIQRTQQEDSAVYLCASGLDPRGDEQFFGPGTRLTVL.

This clonotype was found a few times. The CDR3 loop reads CASSVRRGLTDTQYF. CDR3 nucleotides: TGTGCCAGCAGTGTCAGGCGGGGGCTGACAGATACGCAGTATTTT. This chain connects TRBV6-1 to TRBJ2-3; D might be TRBD2 (7 bases). The CDR3 extends over 15 amino acids. Trimming pared 4 bases from V and 3 bases from J, leaving 14 bases between. Germline V CDR1 and CDR2: MNHNS, SASEGT.

About this clonotype itself: This may be a read error, as it is one base from a much larger clone. The rearrangement uses TRBV7-2 and TRBJ2-7; the D is unclear. The CDR3 runs to 13 residues. CDR1 SGHTA and CDR2 FQGNSA come from the germline V gene. With 0 bases removed from V and 2 bases from J, the gap between germline ends came to 5 bases. CDR3 DNA sequence: TGTGCCAGCAGCTTAGCCCTCCCCTACGAGCAGTACTTC. Amino acids: CASSLALPYEQYF. Full variable domain (outside the CDR3, taken from reference TRBV7-2 and TRBJ2-7): GAGVSQSPSNKVTEKGKDVELRCDPISGHTALYWYRQSLGQGLEFLIYFQGNSAPDKSGLPSDRFSAERTGGSVSTLTIQRTQQEDSAVYLCASSLALPYEQYFGPGTRLTVT.

This clonotype was counted between two and nine times. V is TRBV30 and J is TRBJ2-1; D not certain. Trimming removed 4 bases from V and 7 bases from J, with 11 bases in between. The CDR3 length is 12 residues. Per germline, CDR1 GTSNPN and CDR2 SVGIG (reference sequence). CDR3 sequence reads: CAWNPGGNEQFF. For the CDR3, the DNA is TGTGCCTGGAATCCGGGCGGTAATGAGCAGTTCTTC.

The chain is built from TRBV4-3 and TRBJ2-1, with a possible D match to TRBD2 (6 bases). The CDR3 spans 18 residues. V was trimmed by 0 bases and J by 1 base, leaving 16 bases between them. CDR1 LGHNA and CDR2 YSLEER come from the germline V gene. The CDR3 nucleotides read TGCGCCAGCAGCCAAGATCCAAGGCGGGGTCCATCCTACAATGAGCAGTTCTTC. Translated: CASSQDPRRGPSYNEQFF.

V is TRBV4-3 and J is TRBJ2-3, with D possibly TRBD2 on 6 matching bases. From germline, CDR1 is LGHNA and CDR2 YSLEER. CDR3 size: 14 residues. V was cut by 4 bases and J by 6 bases, with 14 bases left in between. DNA for the CDR3: TGCGCCAGCAGCCCCCGAGACGGGAGTGATACGCAGTATTTT. This translates into CASSPRDGSDTQYF.

The V call is TRBV6-6, the J call TRBJ1-4, with D possibly matching TRBD1 (6 bases). V was trimmed by 0 bases and J by 7 bases, leaving 9 bases between them. Germline CDR1 and CDR2: MNHNY and SVGAGI (reference sequence). The CDR3 length is 14 residues. The CDR3 region is CASSYSTGSEKLFF. As DNA, the CDR3 is TGTGCCAGCAGTTACTCGACAGGATCTGAAAAACTGTTTTTT.

The chain carries TRBV5-4 and TRBJ1-2, with unresolved D. Germline loops: CDR1 SGHNT, CDR2 YYREEE (reference sequence). Trimming removed 1 base from V and 4 bases from J, with 11 bases in between. The CDR3 spans 14 residues. The CDR3 loop reads CASSLPALTYGYTF. CDR3 in DNA: TGTGCCAGCAGCTTGCCGGCCCTCACCTATGGCTACACCTTC. The full variable domain, with the rest looked up from reference TRBV5-4 and TRBJ1-2, is ETGVTQSPTHLIKTRGQQVTLRCSSQSGHNTVSWYQQALGQGPQFIFQYYREEENGRGNFPPRFSGLQFPNYSSELNVNALELDDSALYLCASSLPALTYGYTFGSGTRLTVV.

The chain uses TRBV7-2 and TRBJ1-6; D is uncertain. The germline V and J ends were trimmed by 1 base and 7 bases, with 11 bases remaining between them. This CDR3 has 15 residues. Germline loops: CDR1 SGHTA, CDR2 FQGNSA. The CDR3, as DNA: TGTGCCAGCAGCTTAGGGCCGGCAGAAAATTCACCCCTCCACTTT. Encoded protein: CASSLGPAENSPLHF.

V is TRBV6-6 and J is TRBJ2-7; no clear D. V lost 7 bases to trimming and J lost 0 bases, with 10 bases between them. The CDR3 runs 13 residues. Germline assignment: CDR1 MNHNY and CDR2 SVGAGI (reference sequence). CDR3 region: CASTLADSYEQYF. Written as DNA, the CDR3 is TGTGCCAGCACCTTGGCAGACTCCTACGAGCAGTACTTC.

This clonotype was picked up a small number of times. The V and J genes are TRBV12-3 or TRBV12-4 and TRBJ2-3; D is possibly TRBD1 or TRBD2 (6 bases each). With 7 bases removed from V and 5 bases from J, the gap between germline ends came to 16 bases. The CDR3 has 14 residues. The CDR3 region is CASIEGGPEDTQYF. CDR3 bases: TGTGCCAGCATAGAAGGGGGGCCGGAAGATACGCAGTATTTT.

This clonotype was recorded at least ten times. The rearrangement links TRBV7-8 to TRBJ1-5; D possibly corresponds to TRBD1 (5 bases). The CDR3 is 19 residues long. Germline V gives CDR1 SGHVS, CDR2 FQNEAQ. The V end was cut by 2 bases, the J end by 3 bases, with 23 bases between. This CDR3 is CASSLRTAGPYVFNQPQHF. CDR3 sequence (DNA): TGTGCCAGCAGCTTACGGACCGCGGGACCCTACGTCTTCAATCAGCCCCAGCATTTT.

The chain has TRBV2 and TRBJ1-1; D is unclear. The CDR3 has 13 residues. Germline-derived CDR1 and CDR2 are SNHLY and FYNNEI. Trimming pared 11 bases from V and 0 bases from J, leaving 13 bases between. The CDR3 region has the DNA TGTGCCGTCCTCGGCCAGGTGAACACTGAAGCTTTCTTT. This sequence encodes CAVLGQVNTEAFF.

The rearrangement uses TRBV29-1 and TRBJ2-1; TRBD2 matches 10 bases. This CDR3 is built from 16 residues. Germline CDR1 is SQVTM and CDR2 is ANQGSEA. The junction had 8 bases not matched to a gene; V was cut back by 2 bases and J by 4 bases. Here the CDR3 DNA reads TGCAGCGTTGAACCCCCGACTAGCGGGCTTTACAATGAGCAGTTCTTC. Protein: CSVEPPTSGLYNEQFF.

The rearrangement uses TRBV27 and TRBJ1-5; D remains unclear. Germline V gene lookup returns CDR1 MNHEY and CDR2 SMNVEV (reference sequence). Trimming took 4 bases from V and 0 from J, leaving 13 bases between them. CDR3 length equals 16 residues. The CDR3 loop reads CASSSRTDYSNQPQHF. CDR3 bases: TGTGCCAGCAGTTCGAGGACGGATTATAGCAATCAGCCCCAGCATTTT.

This clonotype was detected only a few times. The chain has TRBV12-3 or TRBV12-4 and TRBJ1-2; perhaps TRBD1 as D (6 bases). CDR3 size: 13 residues. Trimming took off 6 bases at V and 1 base at J, with 9 bases between the two ends. CDR3 DNA sequence: TGTGCCAGCAGGGCACAGGGTAACTATGGCTACACCTTC. It codes for CASRAQGNYGYTF.

The chain has TRBV11-2 and TRBJ2-7; D uncertain. Trimming removed 5 bases from V and 3 bases from J, with 11 bases in between. Germline V CDR1 and CDR2: SGHAT, FQNNGV. The CDR3 totals 13 residues. Written as DNA, the CDR3 is TGTGCCAGCAGCCCCTCCAGCCTCTACGAGCAGTACTTC. Amino acid sequence: CASSPSSLYEQYF.

The CDR3 is CSARDPRTGSQHF. The CDR3 DNA follows: TGCAGTGCTAGAGACCCACGGACAGGGTCCCAGCATTTT. The rearrangement links TRBV20-1 to TRBJ1-5; TRBD1 aligns across 8 bases. The germline gives CDR1 DFQATT, CDR2 SNEGSKA (reference sequence). The CDR3 contains 13 residues. V was clipped by 0 bases and J by 11 bases; unmatched bases: 6.

This chain connects TRBV6-2 or TRBV6-3 to TRBJ2-5; D possibly corresponds to TRBD2 (5 bases). Between the trimmed V and J ends, which lost 8 bases and 1 base, there was a span of 20 bases. The CDR3 consists of 16 residues. Germline-derived CDR1 and CDR2 are MNHEY and SVGEGT. CDR3 DNA sequence: TGTGCCAGCCAGTTACAAGTCTCTGCGGGCCAAGAGACCCAGTACTTC. Its protein product is CASQLQVSAGQETQYF.

The chain combines TRBV12-3 or TRBV12-4 with TRBJ2-1; a possible D gene is TRBD2 (6 bases). This CDR3 is 19 amino acids long. With 3 bases removed from V and 0 bases from J, the gap between germline ends came to 21 bases. The DNA for the CDR3 is TGTGCCAGCAGTTTTGAGATAGCGGCTATGTTGAGCTCCTACAATGAGCAGTTCTTC. Its protein is CASSFEIAAMLSSYNEQFF.